This TCR beta chain was sequenced in a study of blood T cell repertoires in COVID-19 (dated by TCRdb to 2020 to 2021). Regarding the complete study: Collaborator samples came from the United States, Italy and Spain and covered acute and convalescent phases of COVID-19. The sample metadata nearly always contained a de-identified subject ID, COVID-19 status, age in years and sex. Subjects who had been exposed to COVID-19, were actively infected with it, or had recovered from it provided the deeply sampled blood TCRbeta repertoires that made up the dataset. Samples were obtained from the ongoing ImmuneRACE study (first 160 participants) and from 1,254 subjects provided by 6 global collaborators. Where HLA class I and class II types were available, the types were taken from metadata supplied by the sample provider, not from assay-based typing. The material from the prospective study consisted of cDNA or gDNA derived from T cells, B-cell-depleted T cells, or PBMCs. A freely available public database, intended as a resource for researchers studying the immune response to SARS-CoV-2, is where the repertoires were released.

As to this clone: Its antigen is not yet known. No base-level quality is on record; no much larger clone is a single base apart.

V ends up 5 bases short and J 7 bases short, with an unmatched junction base count of 14. The CDR1 and CDR2 encoded by the germline V gene (reference sequence) are SGHNT and YYREEE. The CDR3 contains 16 residues, cysteine and phenylalanine counted. This entry keeps only the CDR3 DNA: 48 bases, framed from base 1. Results and caveats for the whole study, not just this receptor: Clinical and demographic metadata were provided uncurated, with the amount varying by source and participant.

TCRbeta CDR3 regions were amplified from genomic DNA using the immunoSEQ Assay, a bias-controlled multiplex PCR. Turning to the authors' computational methods: The number of nucleated cells in each sample was estimated by amplification of reference gene primers within the assay. To quantify the absolute abundance of each unique TCRbeta CDR3 rearrangement, sequence reads were collapsed and filtered. Productive Simpson clonality was computed per sample as the square root of Simpson's diversity index over productive rearrangements. TCRdb retrieved this table from immuneACCESS and kept in-frame rearrangements only. Not all clones are present; in checked studies, unresolved V genes account for under half, and no reason is known for the remainder. V and J calls and clone size are given by that table; D and trimming were obtained from the DNA. The sample includes under 45,000 clones, with over 70% observed a single time. The top ten clonotypes cover roughly a tenth of the sample.

Collaborating institutions collected whole blood in K2EDTA tubes following their own protocols. For TCRbeta analysis, collaborator samples were shipped as frozen whole blood, as isolated PBMCs, or as DNA extracted from either sample type. The sequence came from an older man with active COVID-19. What was sequenced was peripheral blood. The chain links TRBV5-4 with TRBJ2-5, with TRBD2 matching 10 junction bases. DNA sequence: TGTGCCAGCAGGATGAGCGGGAGGGCCAGGTTAGGGACCCAGTACTTC. It translates to CASRMSGRARLGTQYF.